This TCR beta chain was found in a study of cytomegalovirus exposure and HLA in healthy donors. General study findings and limits: Later on, an analysis showed TCR association rates differing by HLA locus, with DRB1 the most and HLA-C the fewest.

The PCR used 60 Vbeta and 13 Jbeta primers. Only in-frame clones appear in the TCRdb table, and some are missing; sequencing was by immunoSEQ multiplex PCR. Of 100,000 to 150,000 clones in the sample, around three quarters were seen once. There are a few counts of this clone. The antigen is unknown. Germline V gives CDR1 MNHEY, CDR2 SMNVEV (reference sequence). The CDR3 runs to 15 residues. J was trimmed by 2 bases and V by 8 bases; bases with no gene match: 8. This chain joins TRBV27 and TRBJ2-3, with 9 bases fitting TRBD2. The origin of this receptor is a man aged 25 to 45 in good health and CMV-seronegative. Material for sequencing was PBMCs. The CDR3 loop is CASYPAGGPTDTQYF. Here the CDR3 DNA reads TGTGCCAGCTATCCAGCGGGAGGCCCCACAGATACGCAGTATTTT.